Described below is a single T cell receptor (beta chain) sequence and its context. The data were taken from a study of blood T cell repertoires in COVID-19. Study overall: Recovered status in Cohort 3 required two negative PCRs, clearance, or symptom resolution.

This CDR3 has 15 amino acids. The germline gives CDR1 MDHEN, CDR2 SYDVKM. Trimming left V 6 bases short and J 0 bases short, with 15 bases between. Which cohort a participant joined came from the clinical history participants gave. Per the original methods: From reference gene primer amplification, estimates of nucleated cell counts were derived. Clones were read by immunoSEQ multiplex PCR, and TCRdb kept only the in-frame ones, dropping some. That table is the source of V, J and clone size, and D and trimming were worked out from the DNA. Of a few hundred thousand clones listed, about 86% were seen once; the top ten hold approximately 3.1%.

The material sequenced was PBMCs or T cells enriched from blood (not recorded which). The clonotype originates from a woman aged 50 to 60 in a cohort exposed to, infected with or recovered from COVID-19 (not recorded which). V gene TRBV28 combines with J gene TRBJ2-7, with TRBD1 as a possible D gene (6 bases). CDR3 DNA sequence: TGTGCCAGCAGCCAAGACGACAGGTCCTCCTACGAGCAGTACTTC. This translates into CASSQDDRSSYEQYF.